Detailed here is one T cell receptor (beta chain). Assay: immunoSEQ multiplex PCR; the TCRdb copy retains only in-frame clones and omits some. The sample includes about 310,000 clones, around 84% of them seen just once. The CDR3 covers 15 residues. Participants spanned ages about 18 to 95 years and resided in fewer than 30 US areas. These data originate in a study of blood T cell repertoires in COVID-19. The sequenced material came from PBMCs or T cells enriched from blood (not recorded which). This receptor was identified in a woman aged 30 to 39 who had been exposed to COVID-19. The chain uses TRBV21-1 and TRBJ2-1; the D call TRBD1 from the table was never checked on the DNA. TRBV21-1 is shown as a pseudogene. CDR3 in DNA: TGTGCCAGCAGCACAGGTCGGACAGTGGACAATGAGCAGTTCTTC. Translated: CASSTGRTVDNEQFF.